The clone carrying this TCR beta chain was picked up a small number of times. The target antigen is unknown. This record comes from a study of T-cell memory formation after mild COVID-19. Study-wide results and caveats: Clones contracting day 15 to 85 were balanced CD4/CD8; later expanders leaned CD4+.

Employing constant-segment primers, 5'RACE generated TCR alpha and TCR beta cDNA libraries bearing sample barcodes and UMIs. In TCRdb, the 5' RACE reads were re-called with MiXCR into one record per CDR3 protein. The sample has hundreds of thousands of distinct CDR3 sequences, approximately 15% seen once. Germline assignment: CDR1 SGHVS and CDR2 FQNEAQ. Trimming at V came to 8 bases and at J to 5 bases, leaving 13 bases not matched to a gene. This CDR3 spans 16 amino acids. This chain uses TRBV7-8 with TRBJ2-5; 11 nucleotides line up with TRBD2. The receptor comes from a man younger than 35 who had mild COVID-19 (a few samples of this study predate the infection). Cell type and time point are not known. The sample comprised PBMCs or a T cell subset sorted from them (not recorded which). For the CDR3, the DNA is TGTGCCAGCGGGAATACACTAGCGGGGGTCCGTGAGACCCAGTACTTC. Its protein product is CASGNTLAGVRETQYF.